This TCR beta chain emerged from a study of regulatory T cells in long-lasting Graves disease. Time point in this sample: persistent/refractory GD, antithyroid drugs over 5 years with positive TRAb. Scientists built the TCR library using RNA that was extracted from PBMCs. Arm-PCR of CDR3 regions and iRepertoire HTBI primers were used to build TCR beta libraries. TCRdb independently ran MiXCR on the multiplex PCR reads; one entry per CDR3 protein. The sample has approximately 290,000 distinct CDR3 sequences; roughly a fifth are singletons. The germline V and J ends were trimmed by 2 bases and 6 bases, with 12 bases remaining between them. The CDR3 covers 14 residues. Per the germline V gene, CDR1 is LGHDT and CDR2 is YNNKEL (reference sequence).

This chain links TRBV3-1 with TRBJ2-3; D possibly corresponds to TRBD2 (6 bases). Sequencing was performed on peripheral blood mononuclear cells (PBMCs), taken when the disease was refractory, from a patient treated with antithyroid drugs. This clonotype was sampled from a female donor with Graves disease. CDR3 in DNA: TGTGCCAGCAGCCAATGGGAGGATCCCGATACGCAGTATTTT. The encoded protein is CASSQWEDPDTQYF.